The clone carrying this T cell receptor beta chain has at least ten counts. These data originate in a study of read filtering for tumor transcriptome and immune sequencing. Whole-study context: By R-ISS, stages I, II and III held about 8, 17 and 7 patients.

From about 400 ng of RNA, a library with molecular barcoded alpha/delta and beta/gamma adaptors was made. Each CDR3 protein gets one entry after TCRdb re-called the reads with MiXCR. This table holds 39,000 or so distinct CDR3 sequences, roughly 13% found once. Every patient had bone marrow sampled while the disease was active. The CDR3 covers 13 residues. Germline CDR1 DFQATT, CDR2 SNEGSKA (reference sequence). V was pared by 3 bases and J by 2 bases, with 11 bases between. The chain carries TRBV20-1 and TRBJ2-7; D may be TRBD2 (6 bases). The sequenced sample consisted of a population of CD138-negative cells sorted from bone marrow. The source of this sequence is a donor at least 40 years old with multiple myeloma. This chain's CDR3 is CSARGEATYEQYF. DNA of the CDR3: TGCAGTGCTAGGGGGGAGGCGACCTACGAGCAGTACTTC.